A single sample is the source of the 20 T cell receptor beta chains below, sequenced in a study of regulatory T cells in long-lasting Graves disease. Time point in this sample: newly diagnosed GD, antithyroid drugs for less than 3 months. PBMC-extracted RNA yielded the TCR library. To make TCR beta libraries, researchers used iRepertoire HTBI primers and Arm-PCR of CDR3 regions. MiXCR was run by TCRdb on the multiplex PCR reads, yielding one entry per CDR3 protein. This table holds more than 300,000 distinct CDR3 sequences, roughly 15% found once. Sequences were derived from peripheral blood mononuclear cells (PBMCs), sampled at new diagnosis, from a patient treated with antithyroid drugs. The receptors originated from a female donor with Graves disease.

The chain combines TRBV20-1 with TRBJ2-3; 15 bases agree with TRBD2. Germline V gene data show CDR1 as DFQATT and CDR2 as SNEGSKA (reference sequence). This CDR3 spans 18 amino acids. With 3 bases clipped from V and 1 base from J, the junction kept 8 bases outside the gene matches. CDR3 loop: CSASPPGLAGGGTDTQYF. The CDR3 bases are TGCAGTGCTAGTCCCCCGGGACTAGCGGGGGGTGGCACAGATACGCAGTATTTT.

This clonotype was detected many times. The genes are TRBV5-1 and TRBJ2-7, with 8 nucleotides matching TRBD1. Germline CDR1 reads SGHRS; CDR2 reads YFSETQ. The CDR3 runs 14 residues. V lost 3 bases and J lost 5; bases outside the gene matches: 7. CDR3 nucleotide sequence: TGCGCCAGCAGCTCGAACAGGGGGTACGACGAGCAGTACTTC. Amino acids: CASSSNRGYDEQYF.

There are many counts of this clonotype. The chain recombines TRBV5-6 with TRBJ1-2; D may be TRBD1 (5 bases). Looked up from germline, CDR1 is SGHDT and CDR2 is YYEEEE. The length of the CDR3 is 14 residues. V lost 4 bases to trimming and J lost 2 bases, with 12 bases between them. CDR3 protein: CASSPMTVNYGYTF. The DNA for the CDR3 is TGTGCCAGCAGCCCGATGACAGTGAACTATGGCTACACCTTC.

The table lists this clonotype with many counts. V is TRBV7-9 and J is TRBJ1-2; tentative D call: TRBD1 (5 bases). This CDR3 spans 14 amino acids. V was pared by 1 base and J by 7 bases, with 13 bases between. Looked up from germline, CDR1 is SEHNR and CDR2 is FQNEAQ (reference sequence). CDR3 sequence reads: CASSLGSRAAGYTF. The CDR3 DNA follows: TGTGCCAGCAGCTTAGGGTCCAGGGCGGCTGGCTACACCTTC. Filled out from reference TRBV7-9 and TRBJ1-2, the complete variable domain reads DTGVSQNPRHKITKRGQNVTFRCDPISEHNRLYWYRQTLGQGPEFLTYFQNEAQLEKSRLLSDRFSAERPKGSFSTLEIQRTEQGDSAMYLCASSLGSRAAGYTFGSGTRLTVV.

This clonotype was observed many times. The CDR3 DNA follows: TGTGCCAGCAGCCCTAGCGGGAGAGGCCACAATGAGCAGTTCTTC. Translating it yields CASSPSGRGHNEQFF. The chain is built from TRBV28 and TRBJ2-1; 10 nucleotides match TRBD2. V gave up 6 bases and J gave up 5 bases; unmatched junction bases: 7. The CDR3 sequence is 15 residues long. Germline values: CDR1 MDHEN, CDR2 SYDVKM.

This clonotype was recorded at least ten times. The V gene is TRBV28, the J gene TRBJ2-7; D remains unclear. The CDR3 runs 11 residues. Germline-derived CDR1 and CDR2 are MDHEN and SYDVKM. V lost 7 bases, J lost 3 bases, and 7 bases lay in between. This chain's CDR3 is CASKFYYEQYF. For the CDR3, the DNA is TGTGCCAGCAAGTTCTACTACGAGCAGTACTTC.

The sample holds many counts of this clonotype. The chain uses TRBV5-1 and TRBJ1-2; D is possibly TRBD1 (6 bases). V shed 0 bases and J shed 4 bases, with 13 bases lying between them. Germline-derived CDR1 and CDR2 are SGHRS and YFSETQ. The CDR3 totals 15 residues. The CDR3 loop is CASSLDQGMTYGYTF. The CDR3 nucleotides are TGCGCCAGCAGCTTGGATCAGGGGATGACCTATGGCTACACCTTC.

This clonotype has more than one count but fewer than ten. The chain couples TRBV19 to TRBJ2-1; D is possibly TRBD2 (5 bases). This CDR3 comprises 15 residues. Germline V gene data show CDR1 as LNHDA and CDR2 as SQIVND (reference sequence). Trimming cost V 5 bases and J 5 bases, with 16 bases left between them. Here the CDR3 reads CASSPHNGGHNEQFF. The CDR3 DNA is TGTGCCAGTAGTCCCCACAATGGAGGACACAATGAGCAGTTCTTC. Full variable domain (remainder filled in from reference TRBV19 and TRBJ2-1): DGGITQSPKYLFRKEGQNVTLSCEQNLNHDAMYWYRQDPGQGLRLIYYSQIVNDFQKGDIAEGYSVSREKKESFPLTVTSAQKNPTAFYLCASSPHNGGHNEQFFGPGTRLTVL.

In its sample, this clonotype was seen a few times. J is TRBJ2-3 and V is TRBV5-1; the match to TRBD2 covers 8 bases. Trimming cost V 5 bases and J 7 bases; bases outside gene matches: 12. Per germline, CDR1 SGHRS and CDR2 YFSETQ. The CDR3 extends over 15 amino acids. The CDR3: CASSPGAGGLNTQYF. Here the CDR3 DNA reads TGCGCCAGCAGTCCGGGGGCGGGAGGTCTGAATACGCAGTATTTT.

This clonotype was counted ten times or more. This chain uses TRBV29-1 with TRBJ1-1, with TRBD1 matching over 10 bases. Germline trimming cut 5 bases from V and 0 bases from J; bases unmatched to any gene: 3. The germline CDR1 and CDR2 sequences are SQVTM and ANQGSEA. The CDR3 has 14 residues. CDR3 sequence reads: CSVTTGGLNTEAFF. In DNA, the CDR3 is TGCAGCGTTACGACAGGGGGCTTGAACACTGAAGCTTTCTTT.

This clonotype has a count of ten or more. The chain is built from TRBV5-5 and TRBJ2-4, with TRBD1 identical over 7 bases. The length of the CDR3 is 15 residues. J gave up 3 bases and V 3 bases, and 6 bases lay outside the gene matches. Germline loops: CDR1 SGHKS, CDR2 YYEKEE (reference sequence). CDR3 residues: CASSSGTVGKNIQYF. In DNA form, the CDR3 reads TGTGCCAGCAGCTCGGGGACAGTTGGCAAAAACATTCAGTACTTC.

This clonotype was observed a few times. The chain's CDR3 is CASSLEKQPQHF. The CDR3 coding sequence is TGTGCCAGCAGTTTAGAAAAGCAGCCCCAGCATTTT. The chain is built from TRBV12-3 or TRBV12-4 and TRBJ1-5; unclear D gene. V dropped 1 base and J dropped 7 bases, with 5 bases sitting between them. CDR3 size: 12 residues.

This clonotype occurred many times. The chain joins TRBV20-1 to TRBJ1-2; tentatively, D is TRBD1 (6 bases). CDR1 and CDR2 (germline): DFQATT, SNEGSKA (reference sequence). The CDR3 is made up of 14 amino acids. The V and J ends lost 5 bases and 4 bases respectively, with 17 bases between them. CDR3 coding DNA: TGCAGTGCTCGCGAACCAGGAGGGGGCTATGGCTACACCTTC. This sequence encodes CSAREPGGGYGYTF.

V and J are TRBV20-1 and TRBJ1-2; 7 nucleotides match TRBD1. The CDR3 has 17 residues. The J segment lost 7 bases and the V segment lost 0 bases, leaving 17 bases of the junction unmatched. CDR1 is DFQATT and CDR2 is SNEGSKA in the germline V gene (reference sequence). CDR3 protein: CSARELTFRQGPRGYTF. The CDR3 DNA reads TGCAGTGCTAGAGAACTAACCTTCCGACAGGGCCCGCGTGGCTACACCTTC.

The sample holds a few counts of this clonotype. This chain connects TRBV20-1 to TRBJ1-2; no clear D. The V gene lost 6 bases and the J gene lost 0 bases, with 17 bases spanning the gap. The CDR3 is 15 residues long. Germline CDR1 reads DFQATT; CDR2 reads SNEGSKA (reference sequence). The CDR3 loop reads CSALAPAGTNYGYTF. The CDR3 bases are TGCAGTGCCCTAGCCCCGGCGGGTACTAACTATGGCTACACCTTC.

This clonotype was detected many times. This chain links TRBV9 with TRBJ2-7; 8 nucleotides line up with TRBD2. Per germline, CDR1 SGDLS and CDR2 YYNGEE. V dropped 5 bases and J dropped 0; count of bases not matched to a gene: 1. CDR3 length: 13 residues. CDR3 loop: CASSGTSSYEQYF. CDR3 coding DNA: TGTGCCAGCAGTGGGACTAGCTCCTACGAGCAGTACTTC. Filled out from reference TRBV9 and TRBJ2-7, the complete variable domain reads DSGVTQTPKHLITATGQRVTLRCSPRSGDLSVYWYQQSLDQGLQFLIQYYNGEERAKGNILERFSAQQFPDLHSELNLSSLELGDSALYFCASSGTSSYEQYFGPGTRLTVT.

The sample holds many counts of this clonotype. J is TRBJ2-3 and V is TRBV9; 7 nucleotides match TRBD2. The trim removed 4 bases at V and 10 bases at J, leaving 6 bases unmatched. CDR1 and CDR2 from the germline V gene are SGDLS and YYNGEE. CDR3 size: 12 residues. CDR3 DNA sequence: TGTGCCAGCAGCACCGATAGCGGGTCGCAGTATTTT. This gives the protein CASSTDSGSQYF.

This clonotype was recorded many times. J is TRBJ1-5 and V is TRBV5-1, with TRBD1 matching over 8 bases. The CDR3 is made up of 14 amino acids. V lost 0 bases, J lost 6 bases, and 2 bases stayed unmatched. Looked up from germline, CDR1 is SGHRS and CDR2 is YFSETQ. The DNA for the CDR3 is TGCGCCAGCAGCTTGGCAGGGGGCCTTCAGCCCCAGCATTTT. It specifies CASSLAGGLQPQHF.

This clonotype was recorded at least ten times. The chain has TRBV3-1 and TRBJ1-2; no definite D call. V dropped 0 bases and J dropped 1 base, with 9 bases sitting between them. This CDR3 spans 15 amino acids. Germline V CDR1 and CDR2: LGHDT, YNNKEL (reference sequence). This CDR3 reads CASSQDLKGNYGYTF. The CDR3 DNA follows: TGTGCCAGCAGCCAAGATTTGAAGGGTAACTATGGCTACACCTTC.

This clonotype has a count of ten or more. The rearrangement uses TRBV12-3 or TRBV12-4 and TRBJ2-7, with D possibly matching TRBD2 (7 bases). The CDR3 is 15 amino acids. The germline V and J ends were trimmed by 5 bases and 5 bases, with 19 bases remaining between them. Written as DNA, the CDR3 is TGTGCCAGCAGTCCGGGAGGAGGGGGTGGGGACGAGCAGTACTTC. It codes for CASSPGGGGGDEQYF.